The clone carrying this TCR beta chain was seen at least ten times. Its antigen is unknown. The CDR3 length is 15 residues. Looked up from germline, CDR1 is MGHDK and CDR2 is SYGVNS. V was cut by 4 bases and J by 0 bases, with 7 bases left in between. The data were taken from a study of T-cell reconstitution after alpha-beta-depleted transplantation in children. The study, taken as a whole, reports: Counts and diversity of T cells one year after transplant came mostly from newly produced T cells. As was reported, about two months after transplant, alpha-beta T cells came from several hundred expanded graft clones.

The authors prepared the TCRbeta library with unique molecular identifiers. TCRdb reprocessed the PCR reads with MiXCR, giving one entry per CDR3 protein. The sample has fewer than 550,000 distinct CDR3 sequences; about an eighth are singletons. Sample: PBMCs, mostly from graft donor cells, taken 180 days after TCRalphabeta/CD19-depleted stem cell transplant. This chain joins TRBV25-1 and TRBJ2-6; no firm D call. The source of this sequence is a female patient aged 2-10 years who had a stem cell transplant for aplastic anemia, so the T cells may come from the graft donor. As DNA, the CDR3 is TGTGCCAGCAGTGGCAGGAACTCTGGGGCCAACGTCCTGACTTTC. Its protein is CASSGRNSGANVLTF.